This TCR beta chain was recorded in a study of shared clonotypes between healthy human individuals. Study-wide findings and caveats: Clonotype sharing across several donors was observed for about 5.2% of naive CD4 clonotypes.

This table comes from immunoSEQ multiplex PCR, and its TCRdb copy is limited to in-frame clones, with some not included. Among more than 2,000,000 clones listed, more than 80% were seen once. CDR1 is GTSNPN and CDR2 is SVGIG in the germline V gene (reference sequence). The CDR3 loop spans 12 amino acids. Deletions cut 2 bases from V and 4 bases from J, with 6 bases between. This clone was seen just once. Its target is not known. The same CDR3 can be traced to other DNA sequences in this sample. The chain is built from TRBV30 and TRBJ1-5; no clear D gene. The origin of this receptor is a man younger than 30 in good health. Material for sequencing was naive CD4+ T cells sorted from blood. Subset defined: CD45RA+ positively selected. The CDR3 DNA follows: TGTGCCTGGAGTAGGACTAATCAGCCCCAGCATTTT. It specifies CAWSRTNQPQHF. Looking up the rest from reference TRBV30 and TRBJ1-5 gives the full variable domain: SQTIHQWPATLVQPVGSPLSLECTVEGTSNPNLYWYRQAAGRGLQLLFYSVGIGQISSEVPQNLSASRPQDRQFILSSKKLLLSDSGFYLCAWSRTNQPQHFGDGTRLSIL.